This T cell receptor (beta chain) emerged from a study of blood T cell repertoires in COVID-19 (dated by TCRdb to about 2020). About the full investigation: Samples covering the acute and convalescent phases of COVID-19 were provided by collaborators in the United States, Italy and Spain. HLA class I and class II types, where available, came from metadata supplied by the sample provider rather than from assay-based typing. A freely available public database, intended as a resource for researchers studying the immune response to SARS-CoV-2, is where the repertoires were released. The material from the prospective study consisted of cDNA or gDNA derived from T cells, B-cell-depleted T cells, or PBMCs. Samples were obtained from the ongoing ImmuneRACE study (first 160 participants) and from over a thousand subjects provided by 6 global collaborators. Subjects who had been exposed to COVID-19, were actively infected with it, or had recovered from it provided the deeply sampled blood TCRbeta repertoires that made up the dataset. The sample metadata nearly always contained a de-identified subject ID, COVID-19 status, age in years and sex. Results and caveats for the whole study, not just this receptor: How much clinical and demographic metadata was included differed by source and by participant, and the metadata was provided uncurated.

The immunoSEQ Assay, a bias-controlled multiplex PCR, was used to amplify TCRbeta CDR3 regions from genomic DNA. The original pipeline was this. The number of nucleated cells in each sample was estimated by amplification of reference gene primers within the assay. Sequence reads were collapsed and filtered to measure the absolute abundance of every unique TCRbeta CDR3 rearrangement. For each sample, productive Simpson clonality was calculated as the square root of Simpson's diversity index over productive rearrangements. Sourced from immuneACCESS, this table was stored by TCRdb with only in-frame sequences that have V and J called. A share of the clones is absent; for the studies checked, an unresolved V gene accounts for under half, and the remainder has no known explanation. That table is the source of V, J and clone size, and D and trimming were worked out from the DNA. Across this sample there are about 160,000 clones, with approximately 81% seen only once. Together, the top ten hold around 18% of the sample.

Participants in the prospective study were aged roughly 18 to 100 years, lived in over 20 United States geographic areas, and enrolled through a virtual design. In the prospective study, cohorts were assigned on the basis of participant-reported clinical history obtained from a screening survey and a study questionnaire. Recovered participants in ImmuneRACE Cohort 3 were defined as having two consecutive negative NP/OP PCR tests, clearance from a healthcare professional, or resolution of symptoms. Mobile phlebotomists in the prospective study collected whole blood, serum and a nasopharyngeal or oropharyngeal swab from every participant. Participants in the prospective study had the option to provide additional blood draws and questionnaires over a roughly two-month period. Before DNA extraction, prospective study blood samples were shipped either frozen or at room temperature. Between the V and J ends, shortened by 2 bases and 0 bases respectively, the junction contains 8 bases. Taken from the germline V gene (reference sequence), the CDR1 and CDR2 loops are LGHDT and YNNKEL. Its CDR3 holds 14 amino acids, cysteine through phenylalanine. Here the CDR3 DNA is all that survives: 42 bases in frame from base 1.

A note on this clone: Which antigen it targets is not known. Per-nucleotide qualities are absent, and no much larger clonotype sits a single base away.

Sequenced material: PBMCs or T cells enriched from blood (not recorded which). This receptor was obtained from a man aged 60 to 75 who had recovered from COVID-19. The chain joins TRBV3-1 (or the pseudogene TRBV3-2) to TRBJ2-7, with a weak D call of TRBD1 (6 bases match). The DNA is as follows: TGTGCCAGCAGCCAACGACAGGCCTCCTACGAGCAGTACTTC. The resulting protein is CASSQRQASYEQYF.